A single sample is the source of the 2 T cell receptor beta chains below, sequenced in a study of identical twins. MiXCR was run by TCRdb on the 5' RACE reads, yielding one entry per CDR3 protein. Of some 500,000 distinct CDR3 sequences in the sample, approximately 14% were seen once. Another study also made use of these data, one on yellow fever vaccine responses in identical twins.

The sequenced material came from CD4+ T cells sorted from blood. Receptors were obtained from a woman younger than 30 in good health.

This clonotype has ten or more counts. The V call is TRBV29-1, the J call TRBJ1-6; D unresolved. CDR1 is SQVTM and CDR2 is ANQGSEA in the germline V gene. V lost 4 bases to trimming and J lost 10 bases, with 11 bases between them. The CDR3 has 12 residues. CDR3 sequence: CSVAGQYSPLHF. In DNA form, the CDR3 reads TGCAGCGTTGCCGGGCAGTACTCACCCCTCCACTTT.

The gene calls are TRBV12-3 or TRBV12-4 and TRBJ2-2; 8 bases agree with TRBD2. J gave up 4 bases and V 6 bases, and 10 bases lay outside the gene matches. The CDR3 consists of 16 residues. The CDR3 DNA sequence: TGTGCCAGCAGCCCTAATTTCGGGGGGGCCACCGGGGAGCTGTTTTTT. It translates to CASSPNFGGATGELFF.